Presented here are 27 T cell receptor beta chains from one specimen sequenced in a study of cytomegalovirus exposure and HLA in healthy donors. Use of 60 Vbeta and 13 Jbeta primers characterized the PCR. The protocol was immunoSEQ multiplex PCR, while the TCRdb copy is restricted to in-frame clones and leaves out a portion. This table lists about 130,000 clones. The sequencing input was PBMCs. The source of these receptors is a woman in her sixties or seventies in good health and CMV-seronegative.

This chain uses TRBV12-5 with TRBJ1-1; perhaps TRBD1 as D (5 bases). Trimming took 1 base from V and 7 from J, leaving 10 bases between them. Per the germline V gene, CDR1 is LGHNT and CDR2 is FRNRAP. The CDR3 has 13 amino acids. CDR3 sequence: CASGLETGVEAFF. The CDR3 coding sequence is TGTGCTAGTGGTTTGGAAACAGGAGTTGAAGCTTTCTTT.

The chain has TRBV5-1 and TRBJ2-3; 9 bases are a match to TRBD1. The germline V gene encodes CDR1 SGHRS and CDR2 YFSETQ. After removal of 0 bases from V and 3 bases from J, the junction contained 2 bases not matched to a gene. This CDR3 is built from 15 residues. The CDR3 protein is CASSLAGTGTDTQYF. Here the CDR3 DNA reads TGCGCCAGCAGCTTGGCCGGGACAGGGACAGATACGCAGTATTTT.

The V call is TRBV19, the J call TRBJ2-1; TRBD2 matches at 12 bases. With V trimmed by 8 bases and J by 7 bases, 6 bases remained unmatched. This CDR3 contains 14 residues. Germline V gene lookup returns CDR1 LNHDA and CDR2 SQIVND (reference sequence). The CDR3 DNA reads as TGTGCCAGTGGAAATGGACTAGCGGGGAATGAGCAGTTCTTC. This gives the protein CASGNGLAGNEQFF.

This chain joins TRBV11-3 and TRBJ1-3; a possible D gene is TRBD1 (6 bases). This CDR3 is 13 amino acids long. CDR1 is SGHNT and CDR2 is YENEEA in the germline V gene. V was shortened by 6 bases and J by 1 base, with 7 bases between the two germline ends. CDR3 sequence (DNA): TGTGCCAGCAGTACAGGGTCTGGAAACACCATATATTTT. Protein: CASSTGSGNTIYF.

The DNA for the CDR3 is TGTGCCAGCAGCTCGGGACTAGCGGGGGGGCCTAGCACAGATACGCAGTATTTT. It translates to CASSSGLAGGPSTDTQYF. The chain joins TRBV7-9 to TRBJ2-3, with 16 bases lining up with TRBD2. The CDR3 sequence is 18 residues long. The germline V gene encodes CDR1 SEHNR and CDR2 FQNEAQ (reference sequence). Germline trimming cut 4 bases from V and 0 bases from J; bases unmatched to any gene: 4. The variable domain in full, with the rest retrieved from reference TRBV7-9 and TRBJ2-3, is DTGVSQNPRHKITKRGQNVTFRCDPISEHNRLYWYRQTLGQGPEFLTYFQNEAQLEKSRLLSDRFSAERPKGSFSTLEIQRTEQGDSAMYLCASSSGLAGGPSTDTQYFGPGTRLTVL.

The chain has TRBV15 and TRBJ2-2; a weak D match, TRBD2 (5 bases). Trimming took 4 bases from V and 1 from J, leaving 10 bases between them. This CDR3 contains 15 residues. Germline values: CDR1 LNHNV, CDR2 YYDKDF (reference sequence). The CDR3: CATSNSRVNTGELFF. The CDR3 bases are TGTGCCACCAGCAATTCGCGGGTGAACACCGGGGAGCTGTTTTTT.

The chain is built from TRBV27 and TRBJ1-2; possibly TRBD1 for D (5 bases). The CDR3 sequence is 13 residues long. Trimming cost V 9 bases and J 8 bases, with 19 bases left between them. CDR1 and CDR2 from the germline V gene are MNHEY and SMNVEV (reference sequence). The CDR3 reads CASRQGLTLGYTF. The CDR3 region has the DNA TGTGCCAGTCGTCAGGGTCTTACCCTGGGCTACACCTTC.

V and J are TRBV28 and TRBJ1-2; 10 bases map to TRBD1. In germline, CDR1 is MDHEN, CDR2 SYDVKM. Trimming took 2 bases from V and 7 from J; bases not matched to a gene: 4. This CDR3 is 14 amino acids long. This CDR3 is CASSLGQGEFGYTF. CDR3 coding DNA: TGTGCCAGCAGTTTAGGACAGGGGGAGTTTGGCTACACCTTC.

The V and J genes are TRBV4-1 and TRBJ1-5; no firm D call. Germline V gene data show CDR1 as MGHRA and CDR2 as YSYEKL. V was pared by 0 bases and J by 4 bases, with 13 bases between. This CDR3 is 16 amino acids long. CDR3 loop: CASSQDEGLQNQPQHF. The CDR3, as DNA: TGCGCCAGCAGCCAAGATGAAGGACTCCAGAATCAGCCCCAGCATTTT.

The rearrangement joins TRBV6-5 to TRBJ2-3, with D maybe TRBD2 (6 bases). The CDR3 has 15 amino acids. Germline V gene sequence: CDR1 MNHEY, CDR2 SVGAGI. V lost 4 bases and J 5 bases, leaving 16 bases between the germline ends. CDR3 nucleotides: TGTGCCAGCAGTTTGGACTACCAGCTAGGAGATACGCAGTATTTT. Protein: CASSLDYQLGDTQYF.

The chain links TRBV7-2 to TRBJ1-5, with 7 bases lining up with TRBD1. This CDR3 is 15 amino acids long. V was clipped by 3 bases and J by 2 bases; unmatched bases: 4. Germline V CDR1 and CDR2: SGHTA, FQGNSA. CDR3 DNA: TGTGCCAGCAGCTTTACAGGGGTAGGCAATCAGCCCCAGCATTTT. This sequence encodes CASSFTGVGNQPQHF.

The chain has TRBV10-2 and TRBJ2-5; 12 nucleotides match TRBD1. CDR3 length: 16 residues. Germline loops: CDR1 WSHSY, CDR2 SAAADI. The V segment lost 6 bases and the J segment 5 bases; nucleotides outside the gene matches: 10. The CDR3 nucleotides are TGCGCCAGCAGCACGACCGGGACAGGGGGCAGTGAGACCCAGTACTTC. Its protein product is CASSTTGTGGSETQYF.

The V call is TRBV5-8, the J call TRBJ1-6, with 8 bases lining up with TRBD1. J lost 1 base, V lost 0 bases, and 9 bases had no gene match. The CDR3 loop spans 19 amino acids. From germline, CDR1 is SGHTS and CDR2 YDEGEE. The CDR3 nucleotides are TGTGCCAGCAGCTTGGTCCGTGGTCGACAGGGGTCCTATAATTCACCCCTCCACTTT. It encodes CASSLVRGRQGSYNSPLHF.

V is TRBV6-1 and J is TRBJ1-2; D perhaps matches TRBD1 (5 bases). The V and J ends lost 3 bases and 4 bases respectively, with 9 bases between them. Germline V gene data show CDR1 as MNHNS and CDR2 as SASEGT. This CDR3 region has 13 residues. Here the CDR3 DNA reads TGTGCCAGCAGTGAGCAGGGTGTCTATGGCTACACCTTC. Translated: CASSEQGVYGYTF.

The chain uses TRBV2 and TRBJ1-1; weak D call: TRBD1 (5 bases). Trimming took off 7 bases at V and 0 bases at J, with 12 bases between the two ends. The CDR3 extends over 14 amino acids. Germline values: CDR1 SNHLY, CDR2 FYNNEI. The CDR3 DNA is TGTGCCAGCACTTCGGGGGGATTGAACACTGAAGCTTTCTTT. Translated, it gives CASTSGGLNTEAFF.

V is TRBV28 and J is TRBJ1-1, with D uncertain. This CDR3 has 13 amino acids. Trimming removed 6 bases at V and 10 bases at J, with 18 bases between. Germline CDR1 MDHEN, CDR2 SYDVKM. The CDR3 sequence: CASRSRILSTAFF. CDR3 in DNA: TGTGCCAGCAGGTCCCGAATCTTATCTACAGCTTTCTTT.

This chain links TRBV5-6 with TRBJ1-2, with TRBD1 identical over 11 bases. The ends lost 0 bases at V and 7 bases at J; junction bases unmatched: 5. The CDR3 runs 15 residues. Germline V gene lookup returns CDR1 SGHDT and CDR2 YYEEEE. The CDR3, as DNA: TGTGCCAGCAGCTTGGAGGGACAGGGGGTCCTTGGCTACACCTTC. Translated: CASSLEGQGVLGYTF.

CDR3 protein: CASSAFGQVEHEQYF. The CDR3 DNA reads TGTGCCAGCAGCGCATTTGGTCAGGTCGAGCACGAGCAGTACTTC. The rearrangement links TRBV9 to TRBJ2-7, with D unclear. V lost 3 bases to trimming and J lost 5 bases, with 18 bases between them. The germline CDR1 and CDR2 sequences are SGDLS and YYNGEE. The CDR3 is 15 amino acids.

The J gene is TRBJ1-5, the V gene TRBV27, with D perhaps TRBD1 (5 bases). The CDR3 has 12 residues. Per germline, CDR1 MNHEY and CDR2 SMNVEV (reference sequence). Trimming stripped 5 bases from V and 9 bases from J, with 11 bases between. This chain's CDR3 is CASSPGTRPQHF. The CDR3 DNA sequence: TGTGCCAGCAGTCCCGGGACTCGGCCCCAGCATTTT.

The V call is TRBV7-9, the J call TRBJ2-7, with D maybe TRBD1 (6 bases). The germline V and J ends were trimmed by 1 base and 3 bases, with 13 bases remaining between them. Germline V gene lookup returns CDR1 SEHNR and CDR2 FQNEAQ (reference sequence). This CDR3 has 15 residues. CDR3 nucleotides: TGTGCCAGCAGCTTAGACAGGGCGCGAGGCTACGAGCAGTACTTC. This translates into CASSLDRARGYEQYF.

The chain joins TRBV30 to TRBJ2-3; TRBD2 matches 7 bases. Trimming at V came to 0 bases and at J to 4 bases, leaving 16 bases not matched to a gene. Germline CDR1 and CDR2: GTSNPN and SVGIG (reference sequence). There are 18 residues in the CDR3. CDR3 region: CAWSVLSRRVGGSDTQYF. The CDR3 DNA reads TGTGCCTGGAGTGTATTGAGCCGGAGAGTGGGGGGGTCAGATACGCAGTATTTT.

This chain uses TRBV19 with TRBJ1-1; a possible D gene is TRBD1 (5 bases). The CDR3 extends over 15 amino acids. Trimming cost V 0 bases and J 8 bases, with 16 bases left between them. Germline CDR1 and CDR2: LNHDA and SQIVND (reference sequence). CDR3 sequence reads: CASSIELAGKEEAFF. DNA of the CDR3: TGTGCCAGTAGTATAGAGTTGGCAGGGAAGGAGGAAGCTTTCTTT.

The chain has TRBV6-6 and TRBJ1-5, with D perhaps matching TRBD1 (6 bases). V lost 2 bases, J lost 5 bases, and 16 bases lay in between. This CDR3 contains 16 residues. Germline V CDR1 and CDR2: MNHNY, SVGAGI (reference sequence). In DNA form, the CDR3 reads TGTGCCAGCAGTTACGGCCAGGGGTCCCAAGATCAGCCCCAGCATTTT. Translating it yields CASSYGQGSQDQPQHF.

The V gene is TRBV11-2, the J gene TRBJ2-2; possibly TRBD2 for D (6 bases). V lost 5 bases to trimming and J lost 2 bases, with 15 bases between them. The germline V gene has CDR1 SGHAT and CDR2 FQNNGV. This CDR3 is built from 16 residues. This CDR3 is CASSPGSGGNTGELFF. The CDR3 DNA sequence: TGTGCCAGCAGCCCAGGCTCCGGGGGAAACACCGGGGAGCTGTTTTTT.

The chain joins TRBV7-9 to TRBJ2-2, with a weak D call TRBD1 (5 bases). This CDR3 contains 15 residues. Germline assignment: CDR1 SEHNR and CDR2 FQNEAQ (reference sequence). V was pared by 4 bases and J by 3 bases, with 12 bases between. This chain's CDR3 is CASSSLTDYTGELFF. DNA for the CDR3: TGTGCCAGCAGCTCGCTGACAGACTACACCGGGGAGCTGTTTTTT.

The J gene is TRBJ1-5, the V gene TRBV7-2; no definite D call. V was shortened by 5 bases and J by 9 bases, with 14 bases between the two germline ends. The CDR3 sequence is 13 residues long. Per germline, CDR1 SGHTA and CDR2 FQGNSA. This CDR3 reads CASSLGQVGPQHF. CDR3 coding DNA: TGTGCCAGCAGCCTGGGCCAGGTAGGGCCCCAGCATTTT.

The rearrangement uses TRBV5-4 and TRBJ1-1, with D possibly being TRBD1 (5 bases). CDR3 length equals 17 residues. Trimming took off 0 bases at V and 1 base at J, with 16 bases between the two ends. Germline CDR1 SGHNT, CDR2 YYREEE (reference sequence). CDR3 in DNA: TGTGCCAGCAGCTTGGTCCCACTGGGGCAGGGGAACACTGAAGCTTTCTTT. This gives the protein CASSLVPLGQGNTEAFF.